This T cell receptor (beta chain) comes out of a study of identical twins. MiXCR, applied by TCRdb to the 5' RACE reads, yields one record per CDR3 protein. In the table there are about 690,000 distinct CDR3 sequences, around 5.7% of which are singletons. The ends were cut back, 5 bases at V and 0 bases at J, with 11 bases in the middle. Germline V lookup: CDR1 SNHLY, CDR2 FYNNEI. The CDR3 is made up of 15 amino acids. The sequencing sample was made of naive T cells sorted from blood. This rearrangement joins TRBV2 to TRBJ2-1; D possibly corresponds to TRBD1 (5 bases). The receptor was isolated from a man aged 18 to 35 in good health. Here the CDR3 DNA reads TGTGCCAGCAGTTGGCAGGACACCTCCTACAATGAGCAGTTCTTC. This translates into CASSWQDTSYNEQFF.